This TCR beta chain was captured by sequencing in a study of blood T cell repertoires in COVID-19. In the study overall: Acute and convalescent COVID-19 samples came from the United States, Italy and Spain. T cells, B-cell-depleted T cells, or PBMCs provided the cDNA or gDNA that served as material.

In the source study's methods: Quantification of nucleated cells was approximated via reference gene primer amplification. This table comes from immunoSEQ multiplex PCR, and its TCRdb copy is limited to in-frame clones, with some not included. The V and J calls and the clone size are those of that table, but D and trimming were determined from the DNA. Of some 200,000 clones listed, 76% were seen once; the top ten hold roughly 8.7%. Germline assignment: CDR1 SNHLY and CDR2 FYNNEI. The CDR3 spans 15 residues. The V segment lost 4 bases and the J segment 4 bases; nucleotides outside the gene matches: 6. This clone appeared a single time.

The material sequenced was peripheral blood. The sequence came from a woman aged 45-65 years with active or convalescent COVID-19. The chain uses TRBV2 and TRBJ2-2; 7 bases match TRBD2. The CDR3 nucleotides read TGTGCCAGCAGTGTCGGGGAGGGGAGCACCGGGGAGCTGTTTTTT. It specifies CASSVGEGSTGELFF.